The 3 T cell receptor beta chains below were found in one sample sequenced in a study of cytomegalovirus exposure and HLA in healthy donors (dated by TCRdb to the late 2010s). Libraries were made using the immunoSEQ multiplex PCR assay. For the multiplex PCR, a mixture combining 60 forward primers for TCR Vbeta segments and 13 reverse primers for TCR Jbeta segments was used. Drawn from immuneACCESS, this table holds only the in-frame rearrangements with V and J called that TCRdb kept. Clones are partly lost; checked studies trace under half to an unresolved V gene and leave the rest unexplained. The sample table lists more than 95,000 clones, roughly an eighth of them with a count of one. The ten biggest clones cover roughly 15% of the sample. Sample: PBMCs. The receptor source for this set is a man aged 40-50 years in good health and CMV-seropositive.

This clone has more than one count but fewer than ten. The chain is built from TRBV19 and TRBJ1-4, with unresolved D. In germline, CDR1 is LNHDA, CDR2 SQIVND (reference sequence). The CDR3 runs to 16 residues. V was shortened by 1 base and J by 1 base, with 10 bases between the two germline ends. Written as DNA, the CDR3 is TGTGCCAGTAGTATAGTAGGCGGCAGAACTAATGAAAAACTGTTTTTT. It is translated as CASSIVGGRTNEKLFF. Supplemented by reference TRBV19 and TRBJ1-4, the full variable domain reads DGGITQSPKYLFRKEGQNVTLSCEQNLNHDAMYWYRQDPGQGLRLIYYSQIVNDFQKGDIAEGYSVSREKKESFPLTVTSAQKNPTAFYLCASSIVGGRTNEKLFFGSGTQLSVL.

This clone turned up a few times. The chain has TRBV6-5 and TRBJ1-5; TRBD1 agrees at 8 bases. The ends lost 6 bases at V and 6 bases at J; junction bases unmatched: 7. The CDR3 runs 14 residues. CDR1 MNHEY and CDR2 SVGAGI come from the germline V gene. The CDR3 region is CASSAGGRGQPQHF. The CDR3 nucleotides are TGTGCCAGCAGCGCAGGGGGCCGGGGTCAGCCCCAGCATTTT.

The CDR3, as DNA: TGTGCCAGCAGCTCGACTAGCGGGAATGCCATCTCCACCGGGGAGCTGTTTTTT. Its translation is CASSSTSGNAISTGELFF. The chain is built from TRBV7-9 and TRBJ2-2; 11 positions agree with TRBD2. The V and J ends lost 4 bases and 4 bases, in that order; junction bases with no gene match: 11. In germline, CDR1 is SEHNR, CDR2 FQNEAQ (reference sequence). The length of the CDR3 is 18 residues.